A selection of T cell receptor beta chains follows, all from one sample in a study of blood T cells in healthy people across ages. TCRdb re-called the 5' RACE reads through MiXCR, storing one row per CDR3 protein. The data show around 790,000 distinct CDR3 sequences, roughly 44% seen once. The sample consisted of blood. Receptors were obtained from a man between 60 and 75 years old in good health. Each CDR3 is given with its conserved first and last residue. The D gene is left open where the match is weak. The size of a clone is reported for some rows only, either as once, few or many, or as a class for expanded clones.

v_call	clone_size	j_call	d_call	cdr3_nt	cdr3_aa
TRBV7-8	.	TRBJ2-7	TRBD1	TGTGCCAGCAGCTTACAGGGACAGGGCATATCCTACGAGCAGTACTTC	CASSLQGQGISYEQYF
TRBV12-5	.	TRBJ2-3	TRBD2	TGTGCTAGTGCCCCTGGGGCGGGGGGGCACACAGATACGCAGTATTTT	CASAPGAGGHTDTQYF
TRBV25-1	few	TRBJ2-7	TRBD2	TGTGCCAGCAGTGCTAGCGGGGGTGGAGCCTACGAGCAGTACTTC	CASSASGGGAYEQYF
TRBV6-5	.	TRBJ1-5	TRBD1	TGTGCCAGCAGAAGGGACAGGGTGAGCAATCAGCCCCAGCATTTT	CASRRDRVSNQPQHF
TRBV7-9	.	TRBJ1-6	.	TGTGCCAGCAGCTTTCCCCCCCTGGGGAATTCACCCCTCCACTTT	CASSFPPLGNSPLHF
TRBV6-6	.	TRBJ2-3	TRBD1	TGTGCCAGCAGCCCCCGCAGACAGGGGAGAACAGATACGCAGTATTTT	CASSPRRQGRTDTQYF
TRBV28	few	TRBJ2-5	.	TGTGCCAGCAGTTTGAATTTTGGGGTTGGTGAGACCCAGTACTTC	CASSLNFGVGETQYF
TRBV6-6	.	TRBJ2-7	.	TGTGCCAGCAGTTACTCGGGCAGGGATGACTACGAGCAGTACTTC	CASSYSGRDDYEQYF
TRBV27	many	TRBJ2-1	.	TGTGCCAGCAGTTCCTCCGGGACTTACAATGAGCAGTTCTTC	CASSSSGTYNEQFF
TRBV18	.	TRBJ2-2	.	TGTGCCAGCTCACCCTCCCCAAGCAGGGCTGTCCCCGGGGAGCTGTTTTTT	CASSPSPSRAVPGELFF
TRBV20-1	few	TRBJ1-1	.	TGCAGTGCTAGAATCCAGACCCGAGGGAACACTGAAGCTTTCTTT	CSARIQTRGNTEAFF
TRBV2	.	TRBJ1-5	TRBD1	TGTGCCAGCAGTGTTAGACAGGGGGCAGATCAGCCCCAGCATTTT	CASSVRQGADQPQHF
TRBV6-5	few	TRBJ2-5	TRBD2	TGTGCCAGCAGTGATAGCGGGGGGGCTAGGAAGACCCAGTACTTC	CASSDSGGARKTQYF
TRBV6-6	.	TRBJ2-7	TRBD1	TGTGCCAGCAGTTACTCGTATACAGGGGGTGACGAGCAGTACTTC	CASSYSYTGGDEQYF
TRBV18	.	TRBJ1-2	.	TGTGCCAGCTCACCACAACGCGGGGGGCGGAGTGGCTACACCTTC	CASSPQRGGRSGYTF
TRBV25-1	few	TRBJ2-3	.	TGTGCCAGCAGTGAATACCCGGGGGTTGTAACAGATACGCAGTATTTT	CASSEYPGVVTDTQYF
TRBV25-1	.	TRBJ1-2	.	TGTGCCAGCAGTGATGGCAGGGGCTCATATGGCTACACCTTC	CASSDGRGSYGYTF
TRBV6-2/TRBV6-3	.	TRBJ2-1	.	TGTGCCAGCAGTTACTCTCGGAGGGGCCTTAATGAGCAGTTCTTC	CASSYSRRGLNEQFF
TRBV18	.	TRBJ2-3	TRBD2	TGTGCCAGCTTGGAGCGGGGGGCGACAGATACGCAGTATTTT	CASLERGATDTQYF
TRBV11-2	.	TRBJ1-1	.	TGTGCCAGCAGCTTTCGTACTTCCTTCGGCACTGAAGCTTTCTTT	CASSFRTSFGTEAFF
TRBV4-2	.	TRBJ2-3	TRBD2	TGTGCCAGCAGCCAAAATAGCGGGGGGTGGGCAGATACGCAGTATTTT	CASSQNSGGWADTQYF
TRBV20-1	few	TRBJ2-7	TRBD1	TGCAGTGCTAGGGGGACAGGGAATTCCTACGAGCAGTACTTC	CSARGTGNSYEQYF
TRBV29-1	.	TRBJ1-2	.	TGCAGCGTTGACGGTGGCTACACCTTC	CSVDGGYTF
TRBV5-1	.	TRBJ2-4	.	TGCGCCAGCAGCTTGGATTCGAGCGGGCAGTACTTC	CASSLDSSGQYF
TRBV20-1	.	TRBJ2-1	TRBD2	TGCAGTGCTAGCCCCACTAGCGGGGTCGGTGAGCAGTTCTTC	CSASPTSGVGEQFF
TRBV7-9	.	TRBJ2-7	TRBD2	TGTGCCAGCAGCCCCCCACAAGCGGGGAGAATATACGAGCAGTACTTC	CASSPPQAGRIYEQYF
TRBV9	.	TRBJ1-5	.	TGTGCCAGCAGCGTAGATGCAGGCTACAATCAGCCCCAGCATTTT	CASSVDAGYNQPQHF
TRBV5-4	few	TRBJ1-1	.	TGTGCCAGCAAAATACCGGGGGCAGGGAACACTGAAGCTTTCTTT	CASKIPGAGNTEAFF
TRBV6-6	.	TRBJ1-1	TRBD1	TGTGCCAGCAGTTACGGCAGGGGGGACACTGAAGCTTTCTTT	CASSYGRGDTEAFF
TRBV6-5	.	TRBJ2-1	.	TGTGCCAGCACCCTTAATCTAGCCCCCTACAATGAGCAGTTCTTC	CASTLNLAPYNEQFF
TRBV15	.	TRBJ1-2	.	TGTGCCACCAGCAGAGGCCTTACGGGCTACACCTTC	CATSRGLTGYTF
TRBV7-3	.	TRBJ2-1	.	TGTGCCAGCAGCATCGCATTGGGAACCTACAATGAGCAGTTCTTC	CASSIALGTYNEQFF
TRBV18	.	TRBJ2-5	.	TGTGCCAGCGCACCTAATCTGGAGACCCAGTACTTC	CASAPNLETQYF
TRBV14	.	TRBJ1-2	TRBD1	TGTGCCAGCAGCCGGATGGACAGGGACTATGGCTACACCTTC	CASSRMDRDYGYTF
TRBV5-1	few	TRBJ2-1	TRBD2	TGCGCCAGCAGCTTGGAGGGGCGGGGGGCCTCCAATGAGCAGTTCTTC	CASSLEGRGASNEQFF
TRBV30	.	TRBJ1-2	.	TGTGCCTGGAGAACGCGAAACTATGGCTACACCTTC	CAWRTRNYGYTF
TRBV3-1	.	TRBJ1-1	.	TGTGCCAGCAGCCTAAAGGGCCAGGTGAACACTGAAGCTTTCTTT	CASSLKGQVNTEAFF
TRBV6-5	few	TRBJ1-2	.	TGTGCCAGCAGTTACTCTGGCAGAACCGATTATGGCTACACCTTC	CASSYSGRTDYGYTF
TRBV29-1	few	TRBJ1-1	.	TGCAGCGTTGAACGGGGGGGTAATACTGAAGCTTTCTTT	CSVERGGNTEAFF
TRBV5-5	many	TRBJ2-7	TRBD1	TGTGCCAGCAGCTCGGGACAGGGACTCTACGAGCAGTACTTC	CASSSGQGLYEQYF
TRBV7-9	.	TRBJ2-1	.	TGTGCCAGCAGCACCCCAACAGGGAGTGGGCCCAAAAGGACCTACAATGAGCAGTTCTTC	CASSTPTGSGPKRTYNEQFF
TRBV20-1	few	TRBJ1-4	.	TGCAGTGCTAGAAGGACGGCTAATGAAAAACTGTTTTTT	CSARRTANEKLFF
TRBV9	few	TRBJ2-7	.	TGTGCCAGCAGCCCCGAGGCCCTCGGTCGAGAGCAGTACTTC	CASSPEALGREQYF
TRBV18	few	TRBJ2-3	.	TGTGCCAGCTCACCACCGAGGCTAGCTCGCACAGATACGCAGTATTTT	CASSPPRLARTDTQYF
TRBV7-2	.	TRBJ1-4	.	TGTGCCAGCAGCTTTTCGGGGGGAAAACTGTTTTTT	CASSFSGGKLFF
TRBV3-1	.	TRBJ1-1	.	TGTGCCAGCAGCCGCCCCGGGGACCGGAACACTGAAGCTTTCTTT	CASSRPGDRNTEAFF
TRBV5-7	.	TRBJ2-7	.	TGTGCCAGCAGCTGGAACAGGAGTTACGAGCAGTACTTC	CASSWNRSYEQYF
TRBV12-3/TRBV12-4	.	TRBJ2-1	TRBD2	TGTGCCAGCAGTCTTTTTACGGGGGGGCCCAATGAGCAGTTCTTC	CASSLFTGGPNEQFF
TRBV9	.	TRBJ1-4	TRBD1	TGTGCCAGCAGCGCCACCGGGACAGGGACTGAAAAACTGTTTTTT	CASSATGTGTEKLFF
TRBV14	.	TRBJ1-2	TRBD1	TGTGCCAGCAGCCTAGGCGGGACAGGGGGCTATGGCTACACCTTC	CASSLGGTGGYGYTF
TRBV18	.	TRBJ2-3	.	TGTGCCAGCTCTTATCGATCCGCTGACCAGTACTTT	CASSYRSADQYF
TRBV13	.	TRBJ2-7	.	TGTGCCAGCAGCTTAGGGTCGAAGGGAATCAACGAGCAGTACTTC	CASSLGSKGINEQYF
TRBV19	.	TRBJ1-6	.	TGTGCCAGCCAGGAGGACAGTAATATTTCACCCCTCCACTTT	CASQEDSNISPLHF